This is a list of T cell receptor beta chains from one sample in a study of T cell responses to AZD1222 COVID-19 vaccine. Produced via immunoSEQ multiplex PCR; TCRdb's table is partial and in-frame only. Of about 150,000 clones detected, about 92% appear once; the ten largest clones hold approximately 3.5%. Sequences were derived from peripheral blood, sampled 28 days after the second AZD1222 dose. These receptors were collected from an adult who received the AZD1222 COVID-19 vaccine. The CDR3 runs from the conserved cysteine through the conserved F or W. Each record gives: V gene, J gene, CDR3 protein.

>TRBV19|TRBJ1-1
CASSIEGETGVIRTEAFF
>TRBV29-1|TRBJ2-1
CSVPRTSGIEQFF
>TRBV27|TRBJ2-7
CASTNSDTYEQYF
>TRBV30|TRBJ1-2
CAWSRDYGYTF
>TRBV11-2|TRBJ1-2
CASSRTLGTAPHNGYTF
>TRBV18|TRBJ2-7
CASSPIPSSYEQYF
>TRBV6-2/TRBV6-3|TRBJ1-6
CASSRERGGRSPLHF
>TRBV6-2/TRBV6-3|TRBJ2-3
CASSFPRTSTDTQYF
>TRBV9|TRBJ2-7
CASSVGGAGGYYEQYF
>TRBV19|TRBJ1-1
CASSDRFSEAFF
>TRBV25-1|TRBJ2-3
CASSGGTSGFASTDTQYF
>TRBV25-1|TRBJ1-1
CASSEMVNTEAFF
>TRBV24-1|TRBJ1-2
CATSESGTGGLGYTF
>TRBV19|TRBJ2-1
CASSIDLLAGALWGGEQFF
>TRBV7-2|TRBJ2-7
CASSLFGDSEQYF
>TRBV10-3|TRBJ2-5
CAISLGQGALETQYF
>TRBV11-2|TRBJ1-2
CASSSRTEYGYTF
>TRBV5-8|TRBJ1-1
CASTLDQLNTEAFF
>TRBV5-6|TRBJ2-7
CASSFLGGEQYF
>TRBV21-1|TRBJ1-6
CASSPGDRGSSNSPLHF
>TRBV13|TRBJ2-1
CASSLALAGNNEQFF
>TRBV5-1|TRBJ1-1
CASRSDRAKAFF
>TRBV30|TRBJ1-6
CAWRMDTNFYNSPLHF
>TRBV2|TRBJ1-1
CASSPIGGGTEAFF
>TRBV5-8|TRBJ1-2
CASSLPGGYGYTF
>TRBV28|TRBJ1-3
CASSLLGASGNTIYF
>TRBV3-1/TRBV3-2|TRBJ2-1
CASSQDSSGRVFEQFF
>TRBV7-8|TRBJ2-2
CASSARREASGELFF
>TRBV28|TRBJ2-1
CATTNYLDPSYNEQFF
>TRBV2|TRBJ1-1
CASSEALLRRIRNTEAFF